Reported below is one T cell receptor (beta chain). The CDR3 loop spans 17 amino acids. Germline CDR1 is MNHEY and CDR2 is SMNVEV (reference sequence). The J segment lost 2 bases and the V segment lost 3 bases, leaving 11 bases of the junction unmatched. The source of the sample is a study of CD8 T cells in Susac syndrome. An amount of RNA that ranged from roughly 0.45 to 1 ug was reverse transcribed with random hexamers. Amplification of TCR beta CDR3 was carried out by immunoSEQ multiplex PCR, which covered 54 Vbeta and 13 Jbeta segments. TCRdb reprocessed the immunoSEQ multiplex PCR reads via MiXCR and lists one record per CDR3 protein. The profile shows about 180,000 distinct CDR3 sequences, approximately 95% of them singletons. Sequencing of TCR beta was performed on blood CD8+ T cells and on blood CD4+ T cells. The multiple sclerosis controls, all treatment-naive patients, had relapsing-remitting disease that was stable or active. Bulk CD8+ and CD4+ cells came from magnetic negative isolation; CD8+ TEMRA by FACS.

The chain carries TRBV27 and TRBJ2-3; 7 nucleotides line up with TRBD2. This TCR was recovered from a human donor with multiple sclerosis. The specimen was CD8+ T cells from PBMCs. The CDR3 DNA follows: TGTGCCAGCAGTTTCACTAGCGACAGCTTTCTCACAGATACGCAGTATTTT. Its translation is CASSFTSDSFLTDTQYF.